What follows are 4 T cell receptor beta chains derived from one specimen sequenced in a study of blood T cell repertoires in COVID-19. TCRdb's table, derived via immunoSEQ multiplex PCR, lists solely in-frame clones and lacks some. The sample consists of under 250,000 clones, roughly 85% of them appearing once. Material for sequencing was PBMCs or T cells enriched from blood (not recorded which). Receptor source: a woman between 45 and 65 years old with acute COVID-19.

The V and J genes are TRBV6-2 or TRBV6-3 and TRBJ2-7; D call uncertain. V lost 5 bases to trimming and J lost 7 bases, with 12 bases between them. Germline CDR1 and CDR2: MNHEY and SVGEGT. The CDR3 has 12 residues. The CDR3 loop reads CASSSSRWEQYF. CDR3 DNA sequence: TGTGCCAGCAGTAGCTCCCGGTGGGAGCAGTACTTC.

The CDR3 region has the DNA TGTGCCTGGGTGACACAGGGGCTAGCCGACTATGGCTACACCTTC. Amino acids: CAWVTQGLADYGYTF. V usage is TRBV30 and J usage is TRBJ1-2; TRBD1 aligns across 7 bases. This CDR3 has 15 residues. The germline V gene has CDR1 GTSNPN and CDR2 SVGIG (reference sequence). The ends lost 5 bases at V and 3 bases at J; junction bases unmatched: 12.

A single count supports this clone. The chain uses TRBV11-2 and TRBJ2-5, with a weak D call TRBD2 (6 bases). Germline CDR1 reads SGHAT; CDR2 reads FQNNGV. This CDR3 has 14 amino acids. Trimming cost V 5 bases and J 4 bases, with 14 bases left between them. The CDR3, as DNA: TGTGCCAGCAGCCAGGGTGCGGGATTAGAGACCCAGTACTTC. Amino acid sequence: CASSQGAGLETQYF. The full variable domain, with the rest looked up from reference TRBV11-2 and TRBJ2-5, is EAGVAQSPRYKIIEKRQSVAFWCNPISGHATLYWYQQILGQGPKLLIQFQNNGVVDDSQLPKDRFSAERLKGVDSTLKIQPAKLEDSAVYLCASSQGAGLETQYFGPGTRLLVL.

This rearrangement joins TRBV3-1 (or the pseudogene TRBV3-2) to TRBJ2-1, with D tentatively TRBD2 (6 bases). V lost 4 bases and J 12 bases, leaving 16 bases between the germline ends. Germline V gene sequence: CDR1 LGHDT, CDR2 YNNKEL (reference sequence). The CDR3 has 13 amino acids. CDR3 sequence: CASSRSEVGGQFF. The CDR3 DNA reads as TGTGCCAGCAGCCGGAGTGAGGTGGGGGGGCAGTTCTTC.